Described below is a single T cell receptor beta chain sequence and its context. Sequencing of TCR beta was undertaken in CD8+ and CD4+ T cells derived from blood. The CD8+ and CD4+ T cells were negatively isolated, with the TEMRA cells enriched by FACS. CDR1 DFQATT and CDR2 SNEGSKA come from the germline V gene (reference sequence). Deletions cut 0 bases from V and 5 bases from J, with 14 bases between. The CDR3 spans 14 residues. These data belong to a study of CD8 T cells in Susac syndrome. It was with random hexamers that roughly 0.5 to 1 ug RNA was reverse transcribed. The method of amplification for TCR beta CDR3 was immunoSEQ multiplex PCR, covering 54 Vbeta and 13 Jbeta. Each CDR3 protein gets one entry after TCRdb re-called the immunoSEQ multiplex PCR reads with MiXCR. The table has some 450,000 distinct CDR3 sequences, around 85% seen once.

The clonotype was recovered from a human donor with multiple sclerosis. The chain couples TRBV20-1 to TRBJ2-7; possible D gene TRBD1, 5 bases. Sequenced sample: CD8+ T cells from PBMCs. CDR3 in amino acids: CSARDIAGSNEQYF. The CDR3 DNA follows: TGCAGTGCTAGAGATATAGCAGGGTCGAACGAGCAGTACTTC.